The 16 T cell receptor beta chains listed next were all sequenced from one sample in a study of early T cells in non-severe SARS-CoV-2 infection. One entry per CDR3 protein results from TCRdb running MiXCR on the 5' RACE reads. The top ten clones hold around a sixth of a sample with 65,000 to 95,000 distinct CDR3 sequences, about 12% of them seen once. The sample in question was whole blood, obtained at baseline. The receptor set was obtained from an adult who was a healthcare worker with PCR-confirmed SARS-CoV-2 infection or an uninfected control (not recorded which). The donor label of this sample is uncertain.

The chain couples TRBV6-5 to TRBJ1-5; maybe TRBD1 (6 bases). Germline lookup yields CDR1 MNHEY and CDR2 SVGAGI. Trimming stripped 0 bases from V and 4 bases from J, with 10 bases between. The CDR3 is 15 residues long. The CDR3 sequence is CASSYSRGGNQPQHF. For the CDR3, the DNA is TGTGCCAGCAGTTACTCCAGGGGTGGAAATCAGCCCCAGCATTTT.

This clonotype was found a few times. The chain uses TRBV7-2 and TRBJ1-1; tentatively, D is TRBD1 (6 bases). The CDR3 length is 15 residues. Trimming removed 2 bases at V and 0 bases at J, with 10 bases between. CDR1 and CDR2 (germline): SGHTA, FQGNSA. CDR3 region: CASSLRGILNTEAFF. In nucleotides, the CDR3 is TGTGCCAGCAGCTTAAGGGGGATATTGAACACTGAAGCTTTCTTT.

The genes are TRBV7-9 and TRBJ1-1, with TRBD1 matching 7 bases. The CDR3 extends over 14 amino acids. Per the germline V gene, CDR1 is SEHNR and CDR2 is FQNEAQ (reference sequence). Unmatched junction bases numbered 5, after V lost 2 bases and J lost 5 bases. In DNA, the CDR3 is TGTGCCAGCAGCTTACAGGGGGTGTGGACTGAAGCTTTCTTT. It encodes CASSLQGVWTEAFF.

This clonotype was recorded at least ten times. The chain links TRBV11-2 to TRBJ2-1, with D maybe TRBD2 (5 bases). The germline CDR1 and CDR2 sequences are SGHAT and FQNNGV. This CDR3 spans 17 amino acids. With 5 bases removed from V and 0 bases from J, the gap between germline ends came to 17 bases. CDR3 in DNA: TGTGCCAGCAGCCCGCATGGAGCGGCTAGCTCCTACAATGAGCAGTTCTTC. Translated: CASSPHGAASSYNEQFF.

This CDR3 is CASSWTVWEAFF. For the CDR3, the DNA is TGTGCCAGCAGTTGGACAGTGTGGGAGGCTTTCTTT. This rearrangement joins TRBV12-3 or TRBV12-4 to TRBJ1-1, with D tentatively TRBD1 (6 bases). The CDR3 length is 12 residues. Deletions cut 4 bases from V and 11 bases from J, with 14 bases between.

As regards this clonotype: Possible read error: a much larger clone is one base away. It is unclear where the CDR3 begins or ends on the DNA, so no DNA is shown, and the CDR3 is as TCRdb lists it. The CDR3 region is CASSSCASSTDTQYF. J is TRBJ2-3 and V is TRBV7-6; TRBD1, the D gene given by the table, was not confirmed from the DNA. Germline assignment: CDR1 SGHVS and CDR2 FNYEAQ. The CDR3 has 15 amino acids, counting both end residues.

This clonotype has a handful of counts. For the CDR3, the DNA is TGTGCCAGCAGCCCGAGCGGGGATACGCAGTATTTT. The encoded protein is CASSPSGDTQYF. The genes are TRBV5-6 and TRBJ2-3, with a possible D match to TRBD2 (6 bases). CDR3 size: 12 residues. The germline V gene encodes CDR1 SGHDT and CDR2 YYEEEE. V lost 4 bases to trimming and J lost 6 bases, with 9 bases between them.

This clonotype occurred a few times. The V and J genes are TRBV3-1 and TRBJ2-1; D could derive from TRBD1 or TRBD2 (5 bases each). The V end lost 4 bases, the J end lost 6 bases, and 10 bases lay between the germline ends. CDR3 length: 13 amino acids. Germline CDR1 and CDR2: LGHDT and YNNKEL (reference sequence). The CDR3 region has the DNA TGTGCCAGCAGCCCAAGAGGGGTCAATGAGCAGTTCTTC. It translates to CASSPRGVNEQFF.

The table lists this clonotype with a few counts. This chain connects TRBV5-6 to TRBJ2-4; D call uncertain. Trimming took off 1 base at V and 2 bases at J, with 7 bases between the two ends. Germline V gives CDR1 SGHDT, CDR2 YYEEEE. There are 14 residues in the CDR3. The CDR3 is CASSLLGSKNIQYF. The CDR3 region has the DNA TGTGCCAGCAGCTTGCTTGGGTCCAAAAACATTCAGTACTTC.

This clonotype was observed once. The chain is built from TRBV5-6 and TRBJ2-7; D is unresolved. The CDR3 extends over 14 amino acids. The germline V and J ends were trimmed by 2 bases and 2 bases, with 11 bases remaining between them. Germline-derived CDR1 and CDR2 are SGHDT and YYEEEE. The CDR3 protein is CASSLWTVAYEQYF. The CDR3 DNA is TGTGCCAGCAGCTTATGGACGGTTGCCTACGAGCAGTACTTC.

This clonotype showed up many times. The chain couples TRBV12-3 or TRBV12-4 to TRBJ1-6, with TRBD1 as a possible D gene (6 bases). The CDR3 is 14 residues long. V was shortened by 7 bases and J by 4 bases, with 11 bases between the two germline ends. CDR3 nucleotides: TGTGCCAGCACCCAAGGACAGTATAATTCACCCCTCCACTTT. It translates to CASTQGQYNSPLHF.

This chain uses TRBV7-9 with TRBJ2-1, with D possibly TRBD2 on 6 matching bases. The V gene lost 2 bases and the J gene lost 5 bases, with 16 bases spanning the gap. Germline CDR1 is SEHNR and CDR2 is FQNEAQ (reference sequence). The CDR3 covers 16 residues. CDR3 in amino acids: CASSLLWEVFNNEQFF. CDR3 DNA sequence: TGTGCCAGCAGCTTACTATGGGAGGTATTTAACAATGAGCAGTTCTTC. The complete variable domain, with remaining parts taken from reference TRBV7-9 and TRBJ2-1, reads DTGVSQNPRHKITKRGQNVTFRCDPISEHNRLYWYRQTLGQGPEFLTYFQNEAQLEKSRLLSDRFSAERPKGSFSTLEIQRTEQGDSAMYLCASSLLWEVFNNEQFFGPGTRLTVL.

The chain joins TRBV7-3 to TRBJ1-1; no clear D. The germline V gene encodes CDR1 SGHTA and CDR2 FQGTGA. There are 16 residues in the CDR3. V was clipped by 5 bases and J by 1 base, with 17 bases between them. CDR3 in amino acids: CASSPTSQNQNTEAFF. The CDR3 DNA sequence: TGTGCCAGCAGCCCAACGAGTCAAAATCAGAACACTGAAGCTTTCTTT.

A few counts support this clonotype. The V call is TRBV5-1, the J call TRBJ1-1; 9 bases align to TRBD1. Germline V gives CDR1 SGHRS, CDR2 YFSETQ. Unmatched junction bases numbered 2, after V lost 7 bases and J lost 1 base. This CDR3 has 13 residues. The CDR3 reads CASGTGTNTEAFF. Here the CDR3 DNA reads TGCGCCAGCGGGACAGGGACGAACACTGAAGCTTTCTTT. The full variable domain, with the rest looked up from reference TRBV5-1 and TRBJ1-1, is KAGVTQTPRYLIKTRGQQVTLSCSPISGHRSVSWYQQTPGQGLQFLFEYFSETQRNKGNFPGRFSGRQFSNSRSEMNVSTLELGDSALYLCASGTGTNTEAFFGQGTRLTVV.

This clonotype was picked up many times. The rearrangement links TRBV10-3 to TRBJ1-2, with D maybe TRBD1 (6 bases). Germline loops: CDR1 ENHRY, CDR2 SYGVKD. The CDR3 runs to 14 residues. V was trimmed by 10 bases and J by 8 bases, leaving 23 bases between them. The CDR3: CATKLGGEGEGYTF. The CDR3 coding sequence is TGTGCCACTAAACTGGGGGGCGAGGGCGAAGGCTACACCTTC.

The CDR3 sequence is CSAISQGLDTQYF. CDR3 sequence (DNA): TGCAGTGCTATCTCTCAGGGATTAGATACGCAGTATTTT. V usage is TRBV20-1 and J usage is TRBJ2-3; D is perhaps TRBD1 (5 bases). V lost 4 bases to trimming and J lost 5 bases, with 13 bases between them. CDR3 length equals 13 residues. Per the germline V gene, CDR1 is DFQATT and CDR2 is SNEGSKA (reference sequence).